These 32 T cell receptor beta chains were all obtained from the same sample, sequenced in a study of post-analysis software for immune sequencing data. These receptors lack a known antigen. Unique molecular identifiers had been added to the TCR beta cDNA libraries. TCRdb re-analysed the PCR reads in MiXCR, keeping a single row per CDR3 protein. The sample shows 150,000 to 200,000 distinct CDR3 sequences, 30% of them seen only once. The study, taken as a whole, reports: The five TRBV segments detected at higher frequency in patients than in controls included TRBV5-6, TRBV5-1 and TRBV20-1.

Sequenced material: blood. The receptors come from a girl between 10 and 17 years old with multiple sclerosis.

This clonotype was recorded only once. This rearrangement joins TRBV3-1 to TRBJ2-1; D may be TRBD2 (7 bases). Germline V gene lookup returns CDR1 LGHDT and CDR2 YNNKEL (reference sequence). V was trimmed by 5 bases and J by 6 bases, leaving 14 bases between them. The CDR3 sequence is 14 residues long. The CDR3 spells CASSGGAVTNEQFF. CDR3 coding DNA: TGTGCCAGCAGCGGGGGGGCCGTGACCAATGAGCAGTTCTTC.

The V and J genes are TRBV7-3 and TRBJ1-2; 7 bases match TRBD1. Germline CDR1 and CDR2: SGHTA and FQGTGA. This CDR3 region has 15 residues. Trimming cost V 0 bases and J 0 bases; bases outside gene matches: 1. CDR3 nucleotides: TGTGCCAGCAGCTTAACAGGGGGCGCTAACTATGGCTACACCTTC. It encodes CASSLTGGANYGYTF. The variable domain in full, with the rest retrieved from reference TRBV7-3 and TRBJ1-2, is GAGVSQTPSNKVTEKGKYVELRCDPISGHTALYWYRQSLGQGPEFLIYFQGTGAADDSGLPNDRFFAVRPEGSVSTLKIQRTERGDSAVYLCASSLTGGANYGYTFGSGTRLTVV.

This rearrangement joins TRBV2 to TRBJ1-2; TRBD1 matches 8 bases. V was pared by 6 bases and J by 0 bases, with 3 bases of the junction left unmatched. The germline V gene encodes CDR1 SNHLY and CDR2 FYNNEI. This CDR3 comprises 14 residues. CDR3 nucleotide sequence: TGTGCCAGCAGCATACAGGGGGCTAACTATGGCTACACCTTC. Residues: CASSIQGANYGYTF.

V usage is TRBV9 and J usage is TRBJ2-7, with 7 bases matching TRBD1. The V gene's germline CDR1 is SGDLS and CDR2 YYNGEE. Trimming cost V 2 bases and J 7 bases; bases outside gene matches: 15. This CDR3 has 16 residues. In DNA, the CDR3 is TGTGCCAGCAGCGTCGGGACAGATAGCTCTTACAATGAGCAGTACTTC. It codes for CASSVGTDSSYNEQYF.

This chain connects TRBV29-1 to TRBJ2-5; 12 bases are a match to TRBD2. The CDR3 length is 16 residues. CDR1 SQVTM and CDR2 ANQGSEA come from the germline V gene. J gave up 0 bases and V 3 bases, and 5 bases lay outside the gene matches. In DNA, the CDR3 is TGCAGCGTTGAGGCCTGGACTAGCGGGAACCAAGAGACCCAGTACTTC. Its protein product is CSVEAWTSGNQETQYF.

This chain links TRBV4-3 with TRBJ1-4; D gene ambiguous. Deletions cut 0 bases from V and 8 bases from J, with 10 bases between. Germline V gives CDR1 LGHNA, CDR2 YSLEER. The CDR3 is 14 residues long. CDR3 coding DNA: TGCGCCAGCAGCCAAGATGTAAGGTTGGAAAAACTGTTTTTT. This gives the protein CASSQDVRLEKLFF.

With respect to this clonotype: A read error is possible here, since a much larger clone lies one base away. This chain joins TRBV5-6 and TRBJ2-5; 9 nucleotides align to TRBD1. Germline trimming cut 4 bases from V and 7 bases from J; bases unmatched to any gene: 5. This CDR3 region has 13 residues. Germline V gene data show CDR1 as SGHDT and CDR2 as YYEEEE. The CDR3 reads CASSRDRARTQYF. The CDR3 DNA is TGTGCCAGCAGCCGGGACAGGGCTCGGACCCAGTACTTC. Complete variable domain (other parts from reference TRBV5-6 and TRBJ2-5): DAGVTQSPTHLIKTRGQQVTLRCSPKSGHDTVSWYQQALGQGPQFIFQYYEEEERQRGNFPDRFSGHQFPNYSSELNVNALLLGDSALYLCASSRDRARTQYFGPGTRLLVL.

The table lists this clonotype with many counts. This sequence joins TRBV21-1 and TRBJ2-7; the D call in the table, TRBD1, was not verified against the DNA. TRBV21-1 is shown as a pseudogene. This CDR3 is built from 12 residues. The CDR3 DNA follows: TGTGCCAGCAGCACCCTGGGTCGGGAGCAGTACTTC. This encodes CASSTLGREQYF.

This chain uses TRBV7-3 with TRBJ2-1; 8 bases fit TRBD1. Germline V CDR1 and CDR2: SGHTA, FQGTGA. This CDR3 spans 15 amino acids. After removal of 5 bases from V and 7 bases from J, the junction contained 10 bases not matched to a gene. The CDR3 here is CASSPRAGQENEQFF. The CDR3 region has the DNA TGTGCCAGCAGCCCAAGGGCGGGACAGGAAAATGAGCAGTTCTTC. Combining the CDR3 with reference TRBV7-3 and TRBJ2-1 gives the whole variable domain GAGVSQTPSNKVTEKGKYVELRCDPISGHTALYWYRQSLGQGPEFLIYFQGTGAADDSGLPNDRFFAVRPEGSVSTLKIQRTERGDSAVYLCASSPRAGQENEQFFGPGTRLTVL.

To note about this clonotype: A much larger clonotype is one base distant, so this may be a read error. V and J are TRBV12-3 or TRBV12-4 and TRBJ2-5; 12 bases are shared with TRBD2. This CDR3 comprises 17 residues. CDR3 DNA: TGTGCCAACAGTTTAGGGGGACTAGCGGGCCCCCAAGAGACCCAGTACTTC. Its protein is CANSLGGLAGPQETQYF.

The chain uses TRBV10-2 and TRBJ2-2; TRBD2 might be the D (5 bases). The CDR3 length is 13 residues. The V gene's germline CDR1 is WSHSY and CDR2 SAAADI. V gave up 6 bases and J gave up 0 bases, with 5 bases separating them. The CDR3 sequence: CASREANTGELFF. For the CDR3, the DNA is TGCGCCAGCAGGGAGGCGAACACCGGGGAGCTGTTTTTT.

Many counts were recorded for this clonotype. CDR3 protein: CASSSGDSYEQYF. The CDR3, as DNA: TGTGCCAGCAGTAGCGGGGATTCCTACGAGCAGTACTTC. The rearrangement joins TRBV28 to TRBJ2-7; 7 nucleotides line up with TRBD2. In germline, CDR1 is MDHEN, CDR2 SYDVKM. V gave up 5 bases and J gave up 1 base; unmatched junction bases: 2. The CDR3 spans 13 residues.

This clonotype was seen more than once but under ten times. The CDR3, as DNA: TGTGCCAGCAGTTATGGGACAGGAGCTAACTATGGCTACACCTTC. Amino acid sequence: CASSYGTGANYGYTF. J is TRBJ1-2 and V is TRBV6-5, with 8 bases identical to TRBD1. CDR1 MNHEY and CDR2 SVGAGI come from the germline V gene. After removal of 3 bases from V and 0 bases from J, the junction contained 3 bases not matched to a gene. The CDR3 spans 15 residues.

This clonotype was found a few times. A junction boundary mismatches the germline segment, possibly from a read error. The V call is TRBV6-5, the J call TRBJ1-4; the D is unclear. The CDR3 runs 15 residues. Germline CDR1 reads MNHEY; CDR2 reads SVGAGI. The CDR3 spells CACSYSSARNEKLFF. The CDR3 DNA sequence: TGTGCCTGCAGTTACTCGAGCGCCCGGAACGAAAAACTGTTTTTT.

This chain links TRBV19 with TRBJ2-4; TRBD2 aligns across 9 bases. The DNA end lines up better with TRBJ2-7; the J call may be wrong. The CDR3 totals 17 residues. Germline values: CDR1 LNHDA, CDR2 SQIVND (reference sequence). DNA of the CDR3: TGTGCCAGTAGTATAGAGGCTAGCGGGATAATTGACTACGAGCAGTACTTC. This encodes CASSIEASGIIDYEQYF.

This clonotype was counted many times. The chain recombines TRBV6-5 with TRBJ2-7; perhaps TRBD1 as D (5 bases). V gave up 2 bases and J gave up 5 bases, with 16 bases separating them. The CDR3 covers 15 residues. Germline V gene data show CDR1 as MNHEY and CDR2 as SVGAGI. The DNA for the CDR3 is TGTGCCAGCAGTTACCCCGCTGAAAGGGGCCACGAGCAGTACTTC. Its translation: CASSYPAERGHEQYF.

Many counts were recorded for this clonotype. The DNA for the CDR3 is TGCGCCAGCAGCTTGTCGGACAGGGGGTGGCAAGAGACCCAGTACTTC. Translation: CASSLSDRGWQETQYF. The V call is TRBV5-1, the J call TRBJ2-5; 10 bases agree with TRBD1. The CDR3 runs to 16 residues. From germline, CDR1 is SGHRS and CDR2 YFSETQ. Losses at the gene ends were 1 base for V and 2 bases for J; bases not matched to a gene: 5. Combining the CDR3 with reference TRBV5-1 and TRBJ2-5 gives the whole variable domain KAGVTQTPRYLIKTRGQQVTLSCSPISGHRSVSWYQQTPGQGLQFLFEYFSETQRNKGNFPGRFSGRQFSNSRSEMNVSTLELGDSALYLCASSLSDRGWQETQYFGPGTRLLVL.

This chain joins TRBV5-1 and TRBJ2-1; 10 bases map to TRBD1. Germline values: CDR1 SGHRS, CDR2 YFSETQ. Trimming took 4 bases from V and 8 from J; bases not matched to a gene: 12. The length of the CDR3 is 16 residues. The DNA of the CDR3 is TGCGCCAGCAGCCCAGATACGGGACAGGGGTACTATGAGCAGTTCTTC. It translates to CASSPDTGQGYYEQFF.

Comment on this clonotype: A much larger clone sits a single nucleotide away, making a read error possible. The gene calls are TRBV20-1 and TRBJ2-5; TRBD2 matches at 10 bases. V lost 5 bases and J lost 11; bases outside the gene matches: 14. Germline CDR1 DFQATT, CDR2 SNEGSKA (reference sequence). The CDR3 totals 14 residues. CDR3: CSAPGTSVDGEQYF. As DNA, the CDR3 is TGCAGTGCTCCCGGGACTAGCGTAGACGGGGAGCAGTACTTC.

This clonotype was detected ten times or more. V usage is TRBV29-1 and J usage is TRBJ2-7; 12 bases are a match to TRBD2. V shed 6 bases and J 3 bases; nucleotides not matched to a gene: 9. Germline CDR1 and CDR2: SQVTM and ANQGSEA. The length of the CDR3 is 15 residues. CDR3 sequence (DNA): TGCAGCGTGCGCGGACTAGCGGGGCAAGGCTACGAGCAGTACTTC. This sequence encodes CSVRGLAGQGYEQYF.

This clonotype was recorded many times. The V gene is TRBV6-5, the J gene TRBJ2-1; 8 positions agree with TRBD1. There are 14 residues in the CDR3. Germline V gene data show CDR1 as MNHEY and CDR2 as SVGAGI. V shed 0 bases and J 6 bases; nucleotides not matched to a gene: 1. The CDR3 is CASSYSTGGNEQFF. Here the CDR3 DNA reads TGTGCCAGCAGTTACTCTACAGGGGGCAATGAGCAGTTCTTC.

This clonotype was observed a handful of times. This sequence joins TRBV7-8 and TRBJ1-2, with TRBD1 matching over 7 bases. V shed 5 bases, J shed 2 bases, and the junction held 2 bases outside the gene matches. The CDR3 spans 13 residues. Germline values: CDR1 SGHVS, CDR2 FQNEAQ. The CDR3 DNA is TGTGCCAGCAGCCAACAGGGGAACTATGGCTACACCTTC. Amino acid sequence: CASSQQGNYGYTF.

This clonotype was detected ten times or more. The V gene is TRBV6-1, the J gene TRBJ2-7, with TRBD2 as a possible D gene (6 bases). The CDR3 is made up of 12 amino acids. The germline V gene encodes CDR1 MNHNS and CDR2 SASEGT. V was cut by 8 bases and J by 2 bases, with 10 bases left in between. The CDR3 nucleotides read TGTGCCAGCCAAGGACTAACCTACGAGCAGTACTTC. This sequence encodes CASQGLTYEQYF.

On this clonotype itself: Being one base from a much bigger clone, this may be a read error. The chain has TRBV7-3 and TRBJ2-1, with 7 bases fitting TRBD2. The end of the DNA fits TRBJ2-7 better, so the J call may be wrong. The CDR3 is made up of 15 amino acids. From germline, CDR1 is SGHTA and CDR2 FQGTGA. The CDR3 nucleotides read TGTGCCAGCAGCTTGGCGGGAGTGAGCTACAATGAGCAGTACTTC. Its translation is CASSLAGVSYNEQYF.

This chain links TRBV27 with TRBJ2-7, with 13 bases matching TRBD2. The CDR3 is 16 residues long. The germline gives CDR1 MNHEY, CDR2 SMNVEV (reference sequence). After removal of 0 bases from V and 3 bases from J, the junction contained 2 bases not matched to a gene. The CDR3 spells CASSLSTSGGIYEQYF. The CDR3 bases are TGTGCCAGCAGTTTATCGACTAGCGGGGGGATCTACGAGCAGTACTTC.

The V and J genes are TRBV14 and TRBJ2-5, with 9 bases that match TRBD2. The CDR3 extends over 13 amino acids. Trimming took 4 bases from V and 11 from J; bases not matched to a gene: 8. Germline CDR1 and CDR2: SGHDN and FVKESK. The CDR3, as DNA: TGTGCCAGCAGCCTAGCGGGAGTTCATGAGCAGTACTTC. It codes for CASSLAGVHEQYF.

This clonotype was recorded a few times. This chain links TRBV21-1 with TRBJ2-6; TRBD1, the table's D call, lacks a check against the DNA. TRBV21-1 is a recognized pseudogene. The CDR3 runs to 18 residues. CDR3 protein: CASSKVDSTFSGANVLTF. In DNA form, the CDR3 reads TGTGCCAGCAGCAAAGTGGACAGTACATTCTCTGGGGCCAACGTCCTGACTTTC.

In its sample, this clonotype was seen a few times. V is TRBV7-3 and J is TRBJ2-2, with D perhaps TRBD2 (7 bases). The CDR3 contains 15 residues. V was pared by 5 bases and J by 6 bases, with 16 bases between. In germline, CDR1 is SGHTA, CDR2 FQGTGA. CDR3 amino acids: CASSPMGGAAGELFF. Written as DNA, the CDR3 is TGTGCCAGCAGCCCCATGGGGGGGGCGGCCGGGGAGCTGTTTTTT. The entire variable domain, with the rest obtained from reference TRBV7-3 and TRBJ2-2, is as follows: GAGVSQTPSNKVTEKGKYVELRCDPISGHTALYWYRQSLGQGPEFLIYFQGTGAADDSGLPNDRFFAVRPEGSVSTLKIQRTERGDSAVYLCASSPMGGAAGELFFGEGSRLTVL.

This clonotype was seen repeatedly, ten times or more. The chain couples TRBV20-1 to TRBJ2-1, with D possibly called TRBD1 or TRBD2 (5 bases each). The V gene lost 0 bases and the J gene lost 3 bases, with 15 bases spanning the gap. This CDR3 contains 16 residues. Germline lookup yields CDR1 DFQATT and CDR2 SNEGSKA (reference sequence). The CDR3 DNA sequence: TGCAGTGCTAGAGAACCCGGGACGCCGATCTACAATGAGCAGTTCTTC. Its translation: CSAREPGTPIYNEQFF.

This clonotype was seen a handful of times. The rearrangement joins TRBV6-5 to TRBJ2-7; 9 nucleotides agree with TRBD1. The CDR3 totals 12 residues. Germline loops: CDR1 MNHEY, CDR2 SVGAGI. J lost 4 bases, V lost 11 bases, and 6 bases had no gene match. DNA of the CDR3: TGTGCCGCCCGGGACAGGGCATACGAGCAGTACTTC. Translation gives CAARDRAYEQYF.

The CDR3 sequence: CASSSKGFSEAFF. The DNA of the CDR3 is TGTGCCAGCAGCTCGAAGGGTTTCAGTGAAGCTTTCTTT. The chain uses TRBV5-5 and TRBJ1-1; D ambiguous. Germline V gene lookup returns CDR1 SGHKS and CDR2 YYEKEE (reference sequence). The V and J ends lost 3 bases and 7 bases respectively, with 13 bases between them. The CDR3 has 13 amino acids.

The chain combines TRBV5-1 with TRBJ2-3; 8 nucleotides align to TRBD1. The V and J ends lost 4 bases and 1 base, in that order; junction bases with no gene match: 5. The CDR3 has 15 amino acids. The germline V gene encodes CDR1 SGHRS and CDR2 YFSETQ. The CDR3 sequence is CASSRSGQGTDTQYF. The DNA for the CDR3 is TGCGCCAGCAGCCGATCGGGACAGGGCACAGATACGCAGTATTTT.